This is a list of T cell receptor beta chains from one sample in a study of blood T cell repertoires in COVID-19. Sequencing used immunoSEQ multiplex PCR; TCRdb keeps in-frame clones, though not all of them. The repertoire consists of over 100,000 clones, with 91% occurring once and the leading ten covering roughly 5.6%. Sequencing was performed on peripheral blood. The receptors come from a human donor in a cohort sampled during active COVID-19. Both conserved end residues are part of each CDR3. A D gene is named only where the DNA matches it firmly. Size tells how often a clone was seen (once, few, many) or the class of an expanded clone, and some rows leave it out.

d_gene	v_gene	j_gene	abundance	CDR3nt	CDR3aa
TRBD2	TRBV5-1	TRBJ2-7	-	TGCGCCAGCAGCTTGTGGGGAGGGTCCAACGAGCAGTACTTC	CASSLWGGSNEQYF
TRBD2	TRBV28	TRBJ2-3	-	TGTGCCAGCAGTCCTCCGCTCGGGACTAGCGGGAGTAGAGCAGATACGCAGTATTTT	CASSPPLGTSGSRADTQYF
-	TRBV21-1	TRBJ2-3	-	-	CASSKASEVAGGTDTQYF
TRBD1	TRBV19	TRBJ1-5	-	TGTGCCAGTAGTAGGGGACAGGGGAATCAGCCCCAGCATTTT	CASSRGQGNQPQHF
-	TRBV20-1	TRBJ2-1	-	TGCAGTGCTAGAGATCGCAATGAGCAGTTCTTC	CSARDRNEQFF
-	TRBV9	TRBJ2-1	-	TGTGCCAGCAGCGTAGGTGGGGCATACAATGAGCAGTTCTTC	CASSVGGAYNEQFF
TRBD1	TRBV5-1	TRBJ1-2	-	TGCGCCAGCAGCTTGGTCGGGACAGGGGGCGATGGCTACACCTTC	CASSLVGTGGDGYTF
-	TRBV11-2	TRBJ2-2	-	TGTGCCAGCAGCTTAGTCAGGGCAAACACCGGGGAGCTGTTTTTT	CASSLVRANTGELFF
TRBD1	TRBV4-1	TRBJ1-1	-	TGCGCCAGCAGCCTCCAGACAGGGGGGGGTCGGGGCATTAGAGCTTTCTTT	CASSLQTGGGRGIRAFF
-	TRBV5-1	TRBJ2-2	-	TGCGCCAGCAGCTTGGTTCGGGGGTCAAACACCGGGGAGCTGTTTTTT	CASSLVRGSNTGELFF
TRBD1	TRBV7-2	TRBJ2-5	-	TGTGCCAGCAGCGTACAGGGGCTGGAGACCCAGTACTTC	CASSVQGLETQYF
TRBD2	TRBV30	TRBJ2-7	-	TGTGCCTGGAGTACTAGCGGACCCTACGAGCAGTACTTC	CAWSTSGPYEQYF
TRBD2	TRBV5-1	TRBJ2-2	few	TGCGCCAGCAGGATAGCGGGAGCTGACACCGGGGAGCTGTTTTTT	CASRIAGADTGELFF
-	TRBV12-3/TRBV12-4	TRBJ2-7	-	TGTGCCAGCAGCAAAGGGAGCTCCTACGAGCAGTACTTC	CASSKGSSYEQYF
TRBD1	TRBV4-2	TRBJ1-1	-	TGTGCCAGCAGCCCGAGGACAGGTGCCATGAACACTGAAGCTTTCTTT	CASSPRTGAMNTEAFF
-	TRBV2	TRBJ1-3	-	TGTGCCAGCAGTGTAGGCGGATCCTTCTCTGGAAACACCATATATTTT	CASSVGGSFSGNTIYF
TRBD1	TRBV6-5	TRBJ1-1	-	TGTGCCAGCAGTATAGAACCGGGACAGAAAGCTTTCTTT	CASSIEPGQKAFF
TRBD1	TRBV28	TRBJ1-5	once	TGTGCCAGCACAGGGGGCAAGGCTCAGCCCCAGCATTTT	CASTGGKAQPQHF
-	TRBV7-6	TRBJ2-2	-	TGTGCCAGCAGCGTGGCCGGGGGGAACACCGGGGAGCTGTTTTTT	CASSVAGGNTGELFF
TRBD1	TRBV19	TRBJ2-7	-	TGTGCCAGTAGTACCACAGGGGGGTACCACGAGCAGTACTTC	CASSTTGGYHEQYF
TRBD2	TRBV18	TRBJ2-5	-	TGTGCCAGCTCACCACTAAACCAGGGAGGGGAGACCCAGTACTTC	CASSPLNQGGETQYF
-	TRBV7-9	TRBJ2-5	once	TGTGCCAGCAGCTTAGGCCTGACAGGGACCCAGTACTTC	CASSLGLTGTQYF
-	TRBV5-4	TRBJ1-6	once	TGTGCCAGCAGCGGGGGCCCTAATTCACCCCTCCACTTT	CASSGGPNSPLHF
-	TRBV9	TRBJ2-1	-	TGTGCCAGACAGGGCGAGCAGTTCTTC	CARQGEQFF
TRBD2	TRBV5-5	TRBJ2-5	-	TGTGCCAGCAGCCCGGGACTAGCGGGGCAAGAGACCCAGTACTTC	CASSPGLAGQETQYF
TRBD1	TRBV19	TRBJ1-5	-	TGTGCCAGTAGTATAGATCTATCCTGGACAGGGGGCGAAAGTTATAGCAATCAGCCCCAGCATTTT	CASSIDLSWTGGESYSNQPQHF
-	TRBV30	TRBJ1-6	-	TGTGCCTGCCGACAAGACAGGAGCTCCTATAATTCACCCCTCCACTTT	CACRQDRSSYNSPLHF
-	TRBV19	TRBJ2-3	-	TGTGCCAGTAGTCAGGACCGAGGAGGTCGCGCCACAGATACGCAGTATTTT	CASSQDRGGRATDTQYF
-	TRBV4-1	TRBJ2-1	-	TGCGCCAGCAGCCATCCCCGGAGCTCCTACAATGAGCAGTTCTTC	CASSHPRSSYNEQFF
-	TRBV27	TRBJ1-1	few	TGTGCCAGCAGTTTATACGGGTACGGCGTGAACACTGAAGCTTTCTTT	CASSLYGYGVNTEAFF
TRBD1	TRBV4-3	TRBJ1-2	-	TGCGCCAGCAGCCATCCGGGACAGGGGAACTATGGCTACACCTTC	CASSHPGQGNYGYTF
-	TRBV6-6	TRBJ1-1	-	TGTGCCAGCACGGAGGGGAACACTGAAGCTTTCTTT	CASTEGNTEAFF
-	TRBV9	TRBJ2-7	-	TGTGCCAGCAGCGTAGGGGGCGCGAATGGCTTCGAGCAGTACTTC	CASSVGGANGFEQYF
TRBD1	TRBV11-2	TRBJ2-7	-	TGTGCCAGCAGAACCGGGACAGGGGCCTACGAGCAGTACTTC	CASRTGTGAYEQYF
-	TRBV7-8	TRBJ2-1	-	TGTGCCAGCAGCTTAGCTAGGGAGGACAATGAGCAGTTCTTC	CASSLAREDNEQFF
TRBD2	TRBV2	TRBJ2-1	-	TGTGCCAGCACCTCGCTGACTAGCGGGAATTACAATGAGCAGTTCTTC	CASTSLTSGNYNEQFF
-	TRBV30	TRBJ2-1	-	TGTGCCGGCGGATACAATGAGCAGTTCTTC	CAGGYNEQFF
TRBD1	TRBV5-1	TRBJ2-1	once	TGCGCCAGCAGCTTACGTACAGGGGCGGTGAACAAGGACAATGAGCAGTTCTTC	CASSLRTGAVNKDNEQFF
TRBD1	TRBV7-6	TRBJ2-7	-	TGTGCCAGCAGCTCTCGGACAGGGACGAAAGACGAGCAGTACTTC	CASSSRTGTKDEQYF
TRBD1	TRBV9	TRBJ1-2	-	TGTGCCAGCAGCTCAGCCGGGGGGACAGGGATTGGCTACACCTTC	CASSSAGGTGIGYTF
TRBD2	TRBV9	TRBJ2-3	-	TGTGCCAGCAGCGTTACTAGCGGGAGGGCCATAGATACGCAGTATTTT	CASSVTSGRAIDTQYF
TRBD1	TRBV13	TRBJ1-1	-	TGTGCCAGCAGCACTAACAGGGGCAGCACTGAAGCTTTCTTT	CASSTNRGSTEAFF
TRBD1	TRBV4-3	TRBJ1-3	-	TGCGCCAGCAGCCAAGATATAGGGGGCGGAAACACCATATATTTT	CASSQDIGGGNTIYF
TRBD1	TRBV10-3	TRBJ2-7	-	TGTGCCATCAGACCCGGGACAGGGGATAACTACGAGCAGTACTTC	CAIRPGTGDNYEQYF
-	TRBV5-1	TRBJ2-3	-	TGCGCCAGCAGCTTGGAGGGGCGGGATACGCAGTATTTT	CASSLEGRDTQYF
-	TRBV5-1	TRBJ2-1	-	TGCGCCAGCAGCTTTAGCGGCAATGAGCAGTTCTTC	CASSFSGNEQFF
TRBD1	TRBV5-1	TRBJ2-5	-	TGCGCCAGCAGAGCAACAGGGGGGTTACAAGAGACCCAGTACTTC	CASRATGGLQETQYF
-	TRBV5-1	TRBJ1-2	-	TGCGCCAGCAGCCCCGGGGCGCGGGGCTATGGCTACACCTTC	CASSPGARGYGYTF
-	TRBV29-1	TRBJ1-1	-	TGCAGCGTTGCGGGGGAAACGACCATGAACACTGAAGCTTTCTTT	CSVAGETTMNTEAFF
-	TRBV5-5	TRBJ2-7	-	TGTGCCAGCAGCTTAGGTCCAGGGGCCAGCTACGAGCAGTACTTC	CASSLGPGASYEQYF